A selection of T cell receptor beta chains follows, all from one sample in a study of radiotherapy plus CTLA-4 blockade in lung cancer. This table comes from immunoSEQ multiplex PCR, and its TCRdb copy is limited to in-frame clones, with some not included. The table shows under 90,000 clones, with about 78% occurring only once. The source was peripheral blood, collected from a patient treated with radiotherapy plus ipilimumab. These TCRs come from a human donor with non-small cell lung cancer that progressed on radiotherapy plus ipilimumab. Each CDR3 is given with its conserved first and last residue. The order of the fields is V gene, CDR3 length, clone size, J gene, D gene, CDR3 DNA, CDR3 protein. D genes are given only for firm matches. Not every row has a clone size; where given, it reads once, few, many or a size class.

>TRBV9|14|-|TRBJ2-7|-
TGTGCCAGCAGCCGCCAGACAGATACCTACGAGCAGTACTTC
CASSRQTDTYEQYF
>TRBV4-3|14|-|TRBJ1-1|-
TGCGCCAGCAGCCCCACTCGCAGGGACACTGAAGCTTTCTTT
CASSPTRRDTEAFF
>TRBV5-1|15|once|TRBJ1-1|-
TGCGCCAGCAGCTTGGCCGGGGGGGCGCGCACTGAAGCTTTCTTT
CASSLAGGARTEAFF
>TRBV10-1|14|-|TRBJ2-3|-
TGCGCCAGCAGTGAGTCGGCGGGGACAGATACGCAGTATTTT
CASSESAGTDTQYF
>TRBV6-1|16|-|TRBJ2-2|-
TGTGCCAGTAGTGGTAGGCTGGGGACGAACACCGGGGAGCTGTTTTTT
CASSGRLGTNTGELFF
>TRBV6-5|14|-|TRBJ1-1|TRBD1
TGTGCCAGCAGGCGACAGGGGCAAAACACTGAAGCTTTCTTT
CASRRQGQNTEAFF
>TRBV2|16|once|TRBJ1-2|TRBD1
TGTGCCAGCAGTCCCAGAGGAACAGGGGGCGCCGATGGCTACACCTTC
CASSPRGTGGADGYTF
>TRBV4-2|15|-|TRBJ2-1|-
TGTGCCAGCAGCCAAGATCCTTCGACTCAGGATGAGCAGTTCTTC
CASSQDPSTQDEQFF
>TRBV30|15|-|TRBJ2-7|-
TGTGCCTGGAGTGCGCATCCGGACGGGTCCTACGAGCAGTACTTC
CAWSAHPDGSYEQYF
>TRBV6-1|14|-|TRBJ2-4|-
TGTGCCAGTCGGTTAGGGCCAGCCAAAAACATTCAGTACTTC
CASRLGPAKNIQYF
>TRBV9|13|-|TRBJ2-1|-
TGTGCCAGCAGCCGCTCCCCCCCGGGTGAGCAGTTCTTC
CASSRSPPGEQFF
>TRBV7-8|17|-|TRBJ2-7|TRBD1
TGTGCGTCTTCCGGGGACAGGGTGCACTCTTACTCCTACGAGCAGTACTTC
CASSGDRVHSYSYEQYF
>TRBV5-1|13|-|TRBJ2-7|-
TGCGCCAGCAGCCCGGATACGGGCGGGGAGCAGTACTTC
CASSPDTGGEQYF
>TRBV28|16|-|TRBJ2-3|TRBD2
TGTGCCAGCAGTTCCCCCGGGACTAGCGGCACAGATACGCAGTATTTT
CASSSPGTSGTDTQYF
>TRBV4-3|15|-|TRBJ2-3|TRBD2
TGCGCCAGCAGCCAGTCCGCGGGGGGCACAGATACGCAGTATTTT
CASSQSAGGTDTQYF
>TRBV6-5|15|once|TRBJ2-7|-
TGTGCCAGCAGTTACTCGATTCGTGGAGCCTACGAGCAGTACTTC
CASSYSIRGAYEQYF
>TRBV11-2|16|few|TRBJ1-4|TRBD1
TGTGCCAGCAGCCTCCGCAGACAGGGAGTAGGTGAAAAACTGTTTTTT
CASSLRRQGVGEKLFF
>TRBV28|16|-|TRBJ2-1|TRBD2
TGTGCCAGCAGTTTAGGAGGAGCGGGGGGTACCAATGAGCAGTTCTTC
CASSLGGAGGTNEQFF
>TRBV7-2|16|-|TRBJ2-2|TRBD1
TGTGCCAGCAGCTCCAGGGGGCCCCCGAACACCGGGGAGCTGTTTTTT
CASSSRGPPNTGELFF
>TRBV7-9|11|once|TRBJ1-1|-
TGTGCCAGCATTACGCTCACTGAAGCTTTCTTT
CASITLTEAFF
>TRBV25-1|14|few|TRBJ1-2|-
TGTGCCAGCAGTGAATGGGGGGTTGCCTATGGCTACACCTTC
CASSEWGVAYGYTF
>TRBV6-5|12|-|TRBJ2-7|-
TGTGCCAGCTCTGGCAGCTCCTACGAGCAGTACTTC
CASSGSSYEQYF